This T cell receptor (beta chain) was sequenced in a study of monozygotic twins with inflammatory bowel disease. Notes on the study in general: In the analysis, different T cell subtypes could not be told apart.

Per individual sample, eight separate reactions were used to make cDNA. One entry per CDR3 protein, without DNA, is what TCRdb gives after re-calling the 5' RACE reads. The sample table includes 150,000 to 200,000 distinct CDR3 sequences. Concerning this clonotype itself: What it recognizes is unknown.

This receptor was identified in a human donor with ulcerative colitis or Crohn's disease, or a healthy co-twin of an affected twin (not recorded which). Sequencing was done on a sample of blood.

The CDR3 region is CAQQKGEFEAFF. V and J are TRBV21-1 and TRBJ1-1; TCRdb gives TRBD1 as the D gene, but with no DNA this cannot be confirmed. TRBV21-1 is designated a pseudogene. This CDR3 is built from 12 residues.